This entry lists 21 T cell receptor beta chains sequenced from one sample in a study of cytomegalovirus exposure and HLA in healthy donors. Primers: 60 Vbeta forward and 13 Jbeta reverse. Data came from immunoSEQ multiplex PCR; TCRdb stores just in-frame clones and leaves some out. Of 150,000 to 200,000 clones detected, approximately 81% appear once; the ten largest clones hold about 2.2%. The sample taken for sequencing was PBMCs. The origin of the receptors is a woman aged 25 to 39 in good health and CMV-seronegative.

This chain connects TRBV7-2 to TRBJ2-5, with TRBD2 identical over 7 bases. The CDR3 runs to 15 residues. J was trimmed by 1 base and V by 4 bases; bases with no gene match: 6. Germline CDR1 SGHTA, CDR2 FQGNSA. CDR3 loop: CASSYGTSAQETQYF. The CDR3 DNA is TGTGCCAGCAGCTACGGAACTAGCGCCCAAGAGACCCAGTACTTC.

The J gene is TRBJ1-2, the V gene TRBV29-1; TRBD1 aligns across 8 bases. The CDR3 extends over 13 amino acids. Unmatched junction bases numbered 9, after V lost 8 bases and J lost 4 bases. Germline loops: CDR1 SQVTM, CDR2 ANQGSEA. In nucleotides, the CDR3 is TGCAGCTCACGACAGGGGTTGGGCTATGGCTACACCTTC. Protein sequence: CSSRQGLGYGYTF.

This clone was found once. The chain joins TRBV6-5 to TRBJ2-4; D is uncertain. Germline V gene data show CDR1 as MNHEY and CDR2 as SVGAGI. The V and J ends lost 5 bases and 3 bases respectively, with 11 bases between them. The CDR3 has 14 amino acids. DNA for the CDR3: TGTGCCAGCAGTCCCTCCCCGGGCAAAAACATTCAGTACTTC. Encoded protein: CASSPSPGKNIQYF.

Remarks on this clone: Other DNA variants within this sample encode the same CDR3. The gene calls are TRBV6-6 and TRBJ1-2, with 7 bases identical to TRBD1. This CDR3 comprises 12 residues. The V gene's germline CDR1 is MNHNY and CDR2 SVGAGI (reference sequence). J gave up 4 bases and V 5 bases, and 1 base lay outside the gene matches. The CDR3 DNA reads TGTGCCAGCAGTAGGGACAGCTATGGCTACACCTTC. This gives the protein CASSRDSYGYTF.

The chain uses TRBV28 and TRBJ2-3; 9 positions match TRBD1. In germline, CDR1 is MDHEN, CDR2 SYDVKM. Germline trimming cut 5 bases from V and 5 bases from J; bases unmatched to any gene: 8. The CDR3 sequence is 15 residues long. CDR3 DNA: TGTGCCAGCAGTCCCCAGGGACAGGGAGGAGATACGCAGTATTTT. It yields the protein CASSPQGQGGDTQYF.

V is TRBV5-6 and J is TRBJ2-7, with a tentative D call TRBD1 (5 bases). V was cut by 0 bases and J by 2 bases, with 15 bases left in between. The CDR3 totals 16 residues. The germline CDR1 and CDR2 sequences are SGHDT and YYEEEE. The CDR3 protein is CASSLVAEQGTYEQYF. The CDR3 nucleotides read TGTGCCAGCAGCTTGGTCGCGGAGCAGGGAACCTACGAGCAGTACTTC.

In its sample, this clone was seen once. The gene calls are TRBV6-6 and TRBJ1-4, with 9 bases that match TRBD1. Germline V gene lookup returns CDR1 MNHNY and CDR2 SVGAGI (reference sequence). The CDR3 runs 16 residues. Unmatched junction bases numbered 8, after V lost 2 bases and J lost 7 bases. This CDR3 is CASSYPPGQGGEKLFF. The CDR3 region has the DNA TGTGCCAGCAGTTACCCGCCGGGACAGGGAGGTGAAAAACTGTTTTTT.

Here the CDR3 DNA reads TGTGCCAGTAGTATCCCAGGCTCGTACGCCAAAAACATTCAGTACTTC. Translating gives CASSIPGSYAKNIQYF. The rearrangement uses TRBV19 and TRBJ2-4, with no clear D. V lost 3 bases, J lost 1 base, and 13 bases lay in between. Looked up from germline, CDR1 is LNHDA and CDR2 is SQIVND (reference sequence). CDR3 length equals 16 residues.

This chain links TRBV5-1 with TRBJ1-6, with 9 bases matching TRBD1. This CDR3 region has 15 residues. Germline CDR1 and CDR2: SGHRS and YFSETQ. J gave up 10 bases and V 0 bases, and 5 bases lay outside the gene matches. CDR3 sequence (DNA): TGCGCCAGCAGCTTGGGGGACAGGGATTCCTCACCCCTCCACTTT. Translating it yields CASSLGDRDSSPLHF.

The chain joins TRBV27 to TRBJ1-5, with 8 positions matching TRBD1. The CDR3 has 13 amino acids. The V gene end was trimmed by 8 bases and the J gene end by 6 bases; junction bases not matched to a gene: 6. Germline assignment: CDR1 MNHEY and CDR2 SMNVEV (reference sequence). DNA of the CDR3: TGTGCCAGCGCGACAGGGGATGCTCAGCCCCAGCATTTT. It is translated as CASATGDAQPQHF.

This chain uses TRBV4-2 with TRBJ2-5, with 7 nucleotides matching TRBD2. The CDR3 spans 15 residues. CDR1 is LGHNA, CDR2 YNFKEQ, per germline. Germline trimming cut 1 base from V and 1 base from J; bases unmatched to any gene: 3. CDR3 loop: CASSQVAGSQETQYF. The CDR3 coding sequence is TGTGCCAGCAGCCAAGTAGCGGGTTCCCAAGAGACCCAGTACTTC.

The chain joins TRBV4-1 to TRBJ2-1, with D tentatively TRBD2 (6 bases). Per the germline V gene, CDR1 is MGHRA and CDR2 is YSYEKL. V was cut by 4 bases and J by 2 bases, with 15 bases left in between. This CDR3 is built from 16 residues. CDR3 DNA sequence: TGCGCCAGCAGCCGCCCGGGACTTGCCACCTACAATGAGCAGTTCTTC. This encodes CASSRPGLATYNEQFF.

The V and J genes are TRBV7-9 and TRBJ1-4; D gene ambiguous. This CDR3 is built from 14 residues. The V gene lost 1 base and the J gene lost 4 bases, with 7 bases spanning the gap. CDR1 is SEHNR, CDR2 FQNEAQ, per germline (reference sequence). CDR3 nucleotide sequence: TGTGCCAGCAGCTTAGGAGGCGGTAATGAAAAACTGTTTTTT. It yields the protein CASSLGGGNEKLFF.

The gene calls are TRBV5-1 and TRBJ2-1; TRBD1 might be the D (6 bases). V lost 2 bases and J 0 bases, leaving 12 bases between the germline ends. Germline V lookup: CDR1 SGHRS, CDR2 YFSETQ. The CDR3 totals 16 residues. As DNA, the CDR3 is TGCGCCAGCAGCTTCAGACAGGTGAGCTCCTACAATGAGCAGTTCTTC. Amino acids: CASSFRQVSSYNEQFF.

This clone was detected many times. The chain employs TRBV4-1 and TRBJ1-4, with D possibly being TRBD1 (6 bases). Germline-derived CDR1 and CDR2 are MGHRA and YSYEKL. Between the trimmed V and J ends, which lost 3 bases and 3 bases, there was a span of 17 bases. This CDR3 spans 17 amino acids. CDR3 loop: CASSQEQGLAANEKLFF. For the CDR3, the DNA is TGCGCCAGCAGCCAGGAACAGGGTTTGGCAGCTAATGAAAAACTGTTTTTT.

The chain employs TRBV7-2 and TRBJ2-1; D gene ambiguous. The ends were cut back, 6 bases at V and 4 bases at J, with 7 bases in the middle. In germline, CDR1 is SGHTA, CDR2 FQGNSA. This CDR3 comprises 12 residues. The CDR3: CASSPGYNEQFF. In nucleotides, the CDR3 is TGTGCCAGCAGTCCCGGGTACAATGAGCAGTTCTTC.

The J gene is TRBJ2-2, the V gene TRBV28; possibly TRBD1 for D (5 bases). The CDR3 totals 15 residues. Trimming cost V 6 bases and J 3 bases, with 14 bases left between them. Germline CDR1 is MDHEN and CDR2 is SYDVKM. CDR3 region: CASSPRQIYTGELFF. In DNA form, the CDR3 reads TGTGCCAGCAGCCCTCGACAGATATACACCGGGGAGCTGTTTTTT.

This chain links TRBV5-6 with TRBJ2-7, with 7 bases that match TRBD1. With V trimmed by 4 bases and J by 2 bases, 9 bases remained unmatched. The CDR3 sequence is 15 residues long. CDR1 is SGHDT, CDR2 YYEEEE, per germline. The CDR3 is CASSILGQATYEQYF. CDR3 bases: TGTGCCAGCAGCATCCTCGGACAGGCCACCTACGAGCAGTACTTC.

The genes are TRBV4-1 and TRBJ2-7; 9 positions agree with TRBD1. Germline CDR1 and CDR2: MGHRA and YSYEKL. This CDR3 comprises 19 residues. Germline trimming cut 3 bases from V and 5 bases from J; bases unmatched to any gene: 20. In DNA form, the CDR3 reads TGCGCCAGCAGCCACATATTCCAAAGACAGGGGGGTATTTCCCACGAGCAGTACTTC. This codes for CASSHIFQRQGGISHEQYF.

The V gene is TRBV27, the J gene TRBJ1-2; the match to TRBD1 covers 9 bases. Germline assignment: CDR1 MNHEY and CDR2 SMNVEV (reference sequence). With V trimmed by 5 bases and J by 0 bases, 13 bases remained unmatched. The CDR3 sequence is 18 residues long. CDR3 sequence reads: CASSPSRDRVGANYGYTF. CDR3 nucleotides: TGTGCCAGCAGTCCATCCCGGGACAGGGTTGGGGCTAACTATGGCTACACCTTC.

The chain links TRBV5-1 to TRBJ2-1, with 11 bases matching TRBD2. This CDR3 is built from 14 residues. Germline CDR1 and CDR2: SGHRS and YFSETQ. Germline trimming cut 5 bases from V and 8 bases from J; bases unmatched to any gene: 6. The DNA of the CDR3 is TGCGCCAGCAGATCGACTAGCGGGGCGCATGAGCAGTTCTTC. Protein: CASRSTSGAHEQFF.